Following are 6 T cell receptor beta chains from one sample sequenced in a study of cytomegalovirus exposure and HLA in healthy donors. Only in-frame clones appear in the TCRdb table, and some are missing; sequencing was by immunoSEQ multiplex PCR. The data contain 150,000 to 200,000 clones, around 85% of them singletons. The sample comprised PBMCs. The receptor source for this set is a man aged 18 to 35 in good health and CMV-seropositive.

V usage is TRBV5-1 and J usage is TRBJ2-6; weak D call: TRBD2 (6 bases). The CDR3 is 17 residues long. V lost 3 bases, J lost 4 bases, and 17 bases lay in between. Germline CDR1 reads SGHRS; CDR2 reads YFSETQ. The CDR3, as DNA: TGCGCCAGCAGCTCCCAAGGCGGGGTGGCCGGGGCCAACGTCCTGACTTTC. Amino acids: CASSSQGGVAGANVLTF.

The chain joins TRBV5-1 to TRBJ2-5, with TRBD1 identical over 8 bases. V was clipped by 4 bases and J by 4 bases; unmatched bases: 9. The CDR3 sequence is 15 residues long. Germline CDR1 reads SGHRS; CDR2 reads YFSETQ. The CDR3 spells CASSKPGGDGETQYF. CDR3 coding DNA: TGCGCCAGCAGCAAACCAGGGGGCGATGGAGAGACCCAGTACTTC. The full variable domain, rest sourced from reference TRBV5-1 and TRBJ2-5, is KAGVTQTPRYLIKTRGQQVTLSCSPISGHRSVSWYQQTPGQGLQFLFEYFSETQRNKGNFPGRFSGRQFSNSRSEMNVSTLELGDSALYLCASSKPGGDGETQYFGPGTRLLVL.

V is TRBV10-2 and J is TRBJ2-7, with 8 bases identical to TRBD1. V was clipped by 7 bases and J by 2 bases; unmatched bases: 4. The germline CDR1 and CDR2 sequences are WSHSY and SAAADI. The CDR3 has 13 amino acids. The CDR3 loop reads CASTGQGAYEQYF. Here the CDR3 DNA reads TGCGCCAGCACTGGACAGGGCGCCTACGAGCAGTACTTC.

There are a few counts of this clone. Written as DNA, the CDR3 is TGTGCCAGCAGCGTAGCGGGTAGCTGGAACACTGAAGCTTTCTTT. Translation: CASSVAGSWNTEAFF. The chain carries TRBV9 and TRBJ1-1; D ambiguous. V gave up 0 bases and J gave up 1 base, with 10 bases separating them. The germline V gene has CDR1 SGDLS and CDR2 YYNGEE. The CDR3 is made up of 15 amino acids.

The chain carries TRBV2 and TRBJ2-1; 11 nucleotides align to TRBD2. Germline assignment: CDR1 SNHLY and CDR2 FYNNEI. The CDR3 consists of 14 residues. V dropped 7 bases and J dropped 6; count of bases not matched to a gene: 5. CDR3 sequence (DNA): TGTGCCAGCAATAGCGGGAGGGTGCCCAATGAGCAGTTCTTC. Its protein product is CASNSGRVPNEQFF.

The CDR3 spells CAWSAQETQYF. The CDR3 region has the DNA TGTGCCTGGAGTGCGCAAGAGACCCAGTACTTC. The V call is TRBV30, the J call TRBJ2-5; D gene unclear. The ends were cut back, 1 base at V and 2 bases at J, with 2 bases in the middle. CDR1 and CDR2 (germline): GTSNPN, SVGIG (reference sequence). There are 11 residues in the CDR3. The variable domain in full, with the rest retrieved from reference TRBV30 and TRBJ2-5, is SQTIHQWPATLVQPVGSPLSLECTVEGTSNPNLYWYRQAAGRGLQLLFYSVGIGQISSEVPQNLSASRPQDRQFILSSKKLLLSDSGFYLCAWSAQETQYFGPGTRLLVL.